These 28 T cell receptor beta chains were all obtained from the same sample, sequenced in a study of molecular identifiers for immune sequencing clone quantification. TCRdb used MiXCR to reprocess the PCR reads, holding one entry per CDR3 protein. The repertoire holds about 640,000 distinct CDR3 sequences, nearly 20% seen once, with roughly 0.83% in the top ten. The specimen was naive CD8+ T cells from blood, with Jurkat cell RNA spiked in. Indicated subset: FACS-sorted CD8+CD4-CCR7+CD45RA+ naive T cells. Every receptor here comes from a human donor in good health. Some libraries in this study had Jurkat cell RNA spiked in.

To note about this clonotype: The junction departs from the called germline gene at one end, perhaps through a read error. The chain combines TRBV2 with TRBJ1-1; TRBD1 matches at 7 bases. The CDR3 loop spans 15 amino acids. CDR1 is SNHLY and CDR2 is FYNNEI in the germline V gene. CDR3 residues: CASSELTGLNPEAFF. The CDR3 bases are TGTGCCAGCAGTGAATTGACAGGGTTGAACCCTGAAGCTTTCTTT. Complete variable domain (other parts from reference TRBV2 and TRBJ1-1): EPEVTQTPSHQVTQMGQEVILRCVPISNHLYFYWYRQILGQKVEFLVSFYNNEISEKSEIFDDQFSVERPDGSNFTLKIRSTKLEDSAMYFCASSELTGLNPEAFFGQGTRLTVV.

This clonotype was detected ten times or more. The rearrangement links TRBV27 to TRBJ1-6, with D unclear. V was clipped by 5 bases and J by 4 bases, with 15 bases between them. Per the germline V gene, CDR1 is MNHEY and CDR2 is SMNVEV (reference sequence). The CDR3 is made up of 16 amino acids. CDR3 region: CASSLGPTLYNSPLHF. Here the CDR3 DNA reads TGTGCCAGCAGTCTAGGACCTACATTATATAATTCACCCCTCCACTTT.

The chain links TRBV5-1 to TRBJ2-1, with TRBD1 matching over 8 bases. Per the germline V gene, CDR1 is SGHRS and CDR2 is YFSETQ. The CDR3 has 15 residues. The V segment lost 0 bases and the J segment 8 bases; nucleotides outside the gene matches: 7. CDR3 amino acids: CASSLERQGIHEQFF. The CDR3 region has the DNA TGCGCCAGCAGCTTGGAGCGACAGGGGATCCATGAGCAGTTCTTC.

The table lists this clonotype with many counts. This chain links TRBV27 with TRBJ1-1; no reliable D call. Germline lookup yields CDR1 MNHEY and CDR2 SMNVEV (reference sequence). The CDR3 sequence is 13 residues long. V gave up 2 bases and J gave up 5 bases, with 9 bases separating them. The CDR3 DNA reads as TGTGCCAGCAGTTTAACTTCAGTAACTGAAGCTTTCTTT. Translation gives CASSLTSVTEAFF.

The chain combines TRBV27 with TRBJ2-7; D is uncertain. V was pared by 2 bases and J by 2 bases, with 13 bases between. Germline assignment: CDR1 MNHEY and CDR2 SMNVEV (reference sequence). The CDR3 runs to 15 residues. CDR3 in amino acids: CASSLGRDGAYEQYF. In DNA, the CDR3 is TGTGCCAGCAGTTTAGGGCGAGACGGAGCCTACGAGCAGTACTTC.

This clonotype was recorded many times. This rearrangement joins TRBV29-1 to TRBJ2-7; 13 nucleotides match TRBD2. The CDR3 spans 16 residues. Trimming cost V 0 bases and J 1 base; bases outside gene matches: 3. Looked up from germline, CDR1 is SQVTM and CDR2 is ANQGSEA. The CDR3 here is CSVEDQTSGGSYEQYF. In DNA form, the CDR3 reads TGCAGCGTTGAAGACCAGACTAGCGGGGGGTCCTACGAGCAGTACTTC.

Only a few counts were recorded for this clonotype. The gene calls are TRBV4-1 and TRBJ2-7; D not resolved. V shed 1 base and J shed 3 bases, with 13 bases lying between them. The CDR3 has 15 amino acids. Germline CDR1 MGHRA, CDR2 YSYEKL. The CDR3 spells CASSQVSSSFYEQYF. For the CDR3, the DNA is TGCGCCAGCAGCCAAGTATCTTCCTCTTTCTACGAGCAGTACTTC.

At least ten counts were recorded for this clonotype. V usage is TRBV6-5 and J usage is TRBJ2-1, with D perhaps matching TRBD1 (5 bases). CDR3 length: 13 residues. Between the trimmed V and J ends, which lost 4 bases and 3 bases, there was a span of 7 bases. Per germline, CDR1 MNHEY and CDR2 SVGAGI. CDR3 sequence (DNA): TGTGCCAGCAGTTTCAGGGACTACAATGAGCAGTTCTTC. This sequence encodes CASSFRDYNEQFF.

As for this clonotype: This may be a read error, as it is one base from a much larger clone. The rearrangement links TRBV12-3 or TRBV12-4 to TRBJ2-3; TRBD2 might be the D (5 bases). CDR3 length equals 15 residues. The CDR3 here is CASSLSGTAADTRYF. The CDR3 DNA follows: TGTGCCAGCAGTTTGAGCGGCACCGCGGCAGATACGCGGTATTTT.

This clonotype was counted many times. The CDR3 loop is CASSPEGRFNEQFF. CDR3 sequence (DNA): TGTGCCAGCAGCCCCGAAGGGCGGTTCAATGAGCAGTTCTTC. This rearrangement joins TRBV7-2 to TRBJ2-1, with D unclear. The CDR3 runs to 14 residues. V was trimmed by 5 bases and J by 6 bases, leaving 14 bases between them. CDR1 SGHTA and CDR2 FQGNSA come from the germline V gene.

Concerning this clonotype: A much more abundant neighbour one base away suggests this may be a read error. The chain is built from TRBV30 and TRBJ1-1, with a possible D match to TRBD1 (5 bases). This CDR3 comprises 11 residues. Trimming took off 5 bases at V and 6 bases at J, with 10 bases between the two ends. Germline CDR1 and CDR2: GTSNPN and SVGIG (reference sequence). The CDR3 DNA sequence: TGTGCCTGGGGTGAAGGGGCTGAAGCTTTCTTT. Its translation is CAWGEGAEAFF.

In its sample, this clonotype was seen many times. The rearrangement links TRBV13 to TRBJ2-1; 7 nucleotides align to TRBD1. This CDR3 has 15 amino acids. In germline, CDR1 is PRHDT, CDR2 FYEKMQ (reference sequence). V shed 5 bases, J shed 6 bases, and the junction held 10 bases outside the gene matches. The CDR3 loop is CASSPRDSSGNEQFF. In DNA form, the CDR3 reads TGTGCCAGCAGCCCCAGGGACAGCTCAGGCAATGAGCAGTTCTTC.

This clonotype appeared a few times. A much larger clone is a single base away; this may be a read error. The chain joins TRBV4-3 to TRBJ2-3; D is possibly TRBD1 (5 bases). Germline V lookup: CDR1 LGHNA, CDR2 YSLEER. V shed 4 bases and J shed 5 bases, with 19 bases lying between them. This CDR3 has 16 residues. Here the CDR3 DNA reads TGCGCCAGCAGCCGAGAGTTCCAGGGTAGGGAAGATACGCAGTATTTT. Encoded protein: CASSREFQGREDTQYF.

The sample holds many counts of this clonotype. The CDR3 loop reads CASSPLGGDTQYF. For the CDR3, the DNA is TGTGCCAGCAGCCCCCTAGGGGGGGATACGCAGTATTTT. The V gene is TRBV5-6, the J gene TRBJ2-3; the D call may be TRBD1 or TRBD2 (6 bases each). V was cut by 4 bases and J by 6 bases, with 12 bases left in between. This CDR3 contains 13 residues. The germline V gene encodes CDR1 SGHDT and CDR2 YYEEEE.

Many counts were recorded for this clonotype. The chain's CDR3 is CSVVESNEKLFF. The CDR3 nucleotides are TGCAGCGTTGTGGAATCAAATGAAAAACTGTTTTTT. The chain couples TRBV29-1 to TRBJ1-4; D uncertain. CDR3 size: 12 residues. The germline V and J ends were trimmed by 4 bases and 5 bases, with 8 bases remaining between them. Looked up from germline, CDR1 is SQVTM and CDR2 is ANQGSEA.

This clonotype was detected a few times. The V and J genes are TRBV27 and TRBJ2-3; the match to TRBD2 covers 9 bases. The CDR3 contains 16 residues. Germline CDR1 reads MNHEY; CDR2 reads SMNVEV (reference sequence). The trim removed 4 bases at V and 9 bases at J, leaving 14 bases unmatched. The CDR3, as DNA: TGTGCCAGCAGTTCAAGAGTAGCGGGAGATCATTGGACGCAGTATTTT. Residues: CASSSRVAGDHWTQYF.

This clonotype was detected many times. The CDR3, as DNA: TGTGCCTGGAGTGGTAGGGGGCGACACTACGAGCAGTACTTC. This translates into CAWSGRGRHYEQYF. The chain recombines TRBV30 with TRBJ2-7; 7 bases fit TRBD1. This CDR3 spans 14 amino acids. In germline, CDR1 is GTSNPN, CDR2 SVGIG (reference sequence). Unmatched junction bases numbered 6, after V lost 1 base and J lost 3 bases.

This clonotype was observed many times. The CDR3 is CASARTLGTEAFF. CDR3 nucleotides: TGTGCCAGCGCCCGAACTTTGGGCACTGAAGCTTTCTTT. The chain employs TRBV27 and TRBJ1-1; D is unresolved. With 8 bases removed from V and 4 bases from J, the gap between germline ends came to 14 bases. Germline V lookup: CDR1 MNHEY, CDR2 SMNVEV (reference sequence). The CDR3 is made up of 13 amino acids.

This clonotype was recorded at least ten times. V is TRBV7-2 and J is TRBJ2-1; D gene uncertain. This CDR3 is built from 14 residues. V was cut by 1 base and J by 3 bases, with 7 bases left in between. Germline V lookup: CDR1 SGHTA, CDR2 FQGNSA. For the CDR3, the DNA is TGTGCCAGCAGCTTAGTTGGGGTCTACAATGAGCAGTTCTTC. It is translated as CASSLVGVYNEQFF. Looking up the rest from reference TRBV7-2 and TRBJ2-1 gives the full variable domain: GAGVSQSPSNKVTEKGKDVELRCDPISGHTALYWYRQSLGQGLEFLIYFQGNSAPDKSGLPSDRFSAERTGGSVSTLTIQRTQQEDSAVYLCASSLVGVYNEQFFGPGTRLTVL.

This clonotype was found many times. The chain joins TRBV9 to TRBJ2-3, with 8 bases matching TRBD1. This CDR3 has 16 amino acids. The V gene end was trimmed by 4 bases and the J gene end by 2 bases; junction bases not matched to a gene: 9. Per germline, CDR1 SGDLS and CDR2 YYNGEE. The CDR3: CASSPGGQGPTDTQYF. CDR3 coding DNA: TGTGCCAGCAGCCCAGGAGGACAGGGACCCACAGATACGCAGTATTTT.

As to this clonotype: Given a much more abundant clone one base away, this may be a read error. The chain carries TRBV9 and TRBJ2-3; a possible D gene is TRBD2 (6 bases). The germline V and J ends were trimmed by 3 bases and 0 bases, with 17 bases remaining between them. Germline CDR1 is SGDLS and CDR2 is YYNGEE. The CDR3 extends over 17 amino acids. CDR3 loop: CASSEKVSGVSTDTQYF. CDR3 coding DNA: TGTGCCAGCAGCGAAAAGGTTAGCGGAGTTAGCACAGATACGCAGTATTTT.

The sample holds many counts of this clonotype. The CDR3 DNA is TGCAGTACAGGGGACAGGGGGGACACTGAAGCTTTCTTT. The encoded protein is CSTGDRGDTEAFF. J is TRBJ1-1 and V is TRBV20-1; TRBD1 matches at 11 bases. This CDR3 spans 13 amino acids. Germline CDR1 and CDR2: DFQATT and SNEGSKA (reference sequence). V trimming: 8 bases; J trimming: 3 bases; junction bases outside the gene matches: 5.

This clonotype was seen ten or more times. The chain joins TRBV4-1 to TRBJ1-1; 8 bases are shared with TRBD1. The CDR3 contains 15 residues. The ends lost 4 bases at V and 0 bases at J; junction bases unmatched: 4. The germline gives CDR1 MGHRA, CDR2 YSYEKL. CDR3 nucleotide sequence: TGCGCCAGCAGCCCGTTGACAGGGGTGAACACTGAAGCTTTCTTT. Its protein is CASSPLTGVNTEAFF.

The sample holds many counts of this clonotype. CDR3 residues: CASSQELAERVAGELFF. The CDR3 DNA is TGTGCCAGCAGCCAAGAGCTAGCGGAACGAGTGGCCGGGGAGCTGTTTTTT. This chain links TRBV3-1 with TRBJ2-2, with 7 bases fitting TRBD2. The ends lost 0 bases at V and 6 bases at J; junction bases unmatched: 10. Germline V gives CDR1 LGHDT, CDR2 YNNKEL (reference sequence). The CDR3 sequence is 17 residues long. The full variable domain, completed using reference TRBV3-1 and TRBJ2-2, is DTAVSQTPKYLVTQMGNDKSIKCEQNLGHDTMYWYKQDSKKFLKIMFSYNNKELIINETVPNRFSPKSPDKAHLNLHINSLELGDSAVYFCASSQELAERVAGELFFGEGSRLTVL.

Details on this clonotype: A read error may explain this, as a much larger clone is one base away. The chain has TRBV18 and TRBJ1-2; D is uncertain. From germline, CDR1 is KGHSH and CDR2 LQKENI. The CDR3 spans 14 residues. The chain's CDR3 is CASSPSGSNYGYAF. Written as DNA, the CDR3 is TGTGCCAGCTCACCGTCCGGCAGCAACTATGGCTACGCCTTC.

This clonotype was detected many times. The V gene is TRBV7-9, the J gene TRBJ1-1; D uncertain. Germline CDR1 SEHNR, CDR2 FQNEAQ (reference sequence). Trimming took 6 bases from V and 7 from J, leaving 12 bases between them. The CDR3 is 12 residues long. CDR3 nucleotide sequence: TGTGCCAGCAGTCCATTAAATGTTGAAGCTTTCTTT. This codes for CASSPLNVEAFF.

The sample holds many counts of this clonotype. The rearrangement joins TRBV20-1 to TRBJ2-7, with 7 bases that match TRBD1. Germline V gene data show CDR1 as DFQATT and CDR2 as SNEGSKA (reference sequence). V gave up 3 bases and J gave up 5 bases; unmatched junction bases: 10. There are 14 residues in the CDR3. The CDR3 spells CSARGQGVRNEQYF. The CDR3 DNA reads TGCAGTGCTAGGGGGCAGGGGGTACGGAACGAGCAGTACTTC.

This clonotype was seen repeatedly, ten times or more. The rearrangement joins TRBV5-1 to TRBJ2-3, with a possible D match to TRBD1 (5 bases). The V end lost 2 bases, the J end lost 2 bases, and 12 bases lay between the germline ends. The germline gives CDR1 SGHRS, CDR2 YFSETQ. The CDR3 extends over 15 amino acids. This CDR3 reads CASSFTGFPTDTQYF. The DNA for the CDR3 is TGCGCCAGCAGCTTTACAGGTTTCCCCACAGATACGCAGTATTTT. Using reference TRBV5-1 and TRBJ2-3 for the parts outside the CDR3, the full variable domain is KAGVTQTPRYLIKTRGQQVTLSCSPISGHRSVSWYQQTPGQGLQFLFEYFSETQRNKGNFPGRFSGRQFSNSRSEMNVSTLELGDSALYLCASSFTGFPTDTQYFGPGTRLTVL.